The 32 T cell receptor beta chains below come from one sample, sequenced in a study of T cells after yellow fever vaccination. MiXCR was run by TCRdb on the 5' RACE reads, yielding one entry per CDR3 protein. The sample lists 300,000 or so distinct CDR3 sequences; roughly 8% were seen once. The source was PBMCs, collected more than 35 days after the first yellow fever vaccination. The origin of the receptors is a young man who received the YFV17D yellow fever vaccine.

This clonotype was detected a few times. For the CDR3, the DNA is TGTGCCAGCAGTGATACGGGGGAAGCTTTCTTT. This encodes CASSDTGEAFF. The chain is built from TRBV2 and TRBJ1-1, with D hard to call. Looked up from germline, CDR1 is SNHLY and CDR2 is FYNNEI. V dropped 3 bases and J dropped 8 bases, with 7 bases sitting between them. The CDR3 totals 11 residues.

The chain joins TRBV28 to TRBJ1-2; D is undetermined. Germline CDR1 MDHEN, CDR2 SYDVKM. V shed 7 bases and J shed 8 bases, with 17 bases lying between them. The CDR3 spans 13 residues. CDR3 DNA sequence: TGTGCCAGCAACCCACGCCGGCTAGGAGGCTACACCTTC. Amino acid sequence: CASNPRRLGGYTF.

This clonotype came up a few times. V usage is TRBV4-2 and J usage is TRBJ1-2; D unclear. Per the germline V gene, CDR1 is LGHNA and CDR2 is YNFKEQ. CDR3 length: 14 residues. Trimming took 0 bases from V and 8 from J, leaving 13 bases between them. The CDR3 spells CASSQDDRETGYTF. As DNA, the CDR3 is TGTGCCAGCAGCCAAGATGATCGAGAAACCGGCTACACCTTC.

This clonotype has more than one count but fewer than ten. The chain has TRBV20-1 and TRBJ1-2; no reliable D call. V was trimmed by 1 base and J by 10 bases, leaving 13 bases between them. Germline loops: CDR1 DFQATT, CDR2 SNEGSKA (reference sequence). The CDR3 runs to 12 residues. CDR3 nucleotides: TGCAGTGCTAGAGCCACCGTAACGGACTACACCTTC. It is translated as CSARATVTDYTF.

The genes are TRBV2 and TRBJ2-3; D perhaps matches TRBD1 (6 bases). Germline V lookup: CDR1 SNHLY, CDR2 FYNNEI. CDR3 length equals 16 residues. V was trimmed by 1 base and J by 2 bases, leaving 13 bases between them. CDR3 residues: CASSEGQVRFTDTQYF. In DNA, the CDR3 is TGTGCCAGCAGTGAAGGACAGGTTAGGTTCACAGATACGCAGTATTTT.

This clonotype occurred a few times. The chain combines TRBV19 with TRBJ1-5, with D unclear. This CDR3 spans 14 amino acids. The germline V and J ends were trimmed by 4 bases and 5 bases, with 12 bases remaining between them. Germline values: CDR1 LNHDA, CDR2 SQIVND (reference sequence). The CDR3 DNA is TGTGCCAGTAGTAGGCGGGCCCGGGATCAGCCCCAGCATTTT. Encoded protein: CASSRRARDQPQHF. The full variable domain, rest sourced from reference TRBV19 and TRBJ1-5, is DGGITQSPKYLFRKEGQNVTLSCEQNLNHDAMYWYRQDPGQGLRLIYYSQIVNDFQKGDIAEGYSVSREKKESFPLTVTSAQKNPTAFYLCASSRRARDQPQHFGDGTRLSIL.

This clonotype turned up a few times. The CDR3 sequence is CASKIQENTEAFF. The CDR3 DNA follows: TGTGCCAGTAAGATACAGGAGAACACTGAAGCTTTCTTT. The chain recombines TRBV7-9 with TRBJ1-1; the D gene is possibly TRBD1 (5 bases). The germline V gene has CDR1 SEHNR and CDR2 FQNEAQ (reference sequence). Between the trimmed V and J ends, which lost 9 bases and 1 base, there was a span of 12 bases. CDR3 size: 13 residues.

The chain links TRBV15 to TRBJ2-1; weak D call: TRBD2 (6 bases). Germline lookup yields CDR1 LNHNV and CDR2 YYDKDF (reference sequence). V was shortened by 0 bases and J by 9 bases, with 12 bases between the two germline ends. CDR3 length equals 14 residues. The CDR3 region has the DNA TGTGCCACCAGCAGAGATTGGGGAGGCGCTGAGCAGTTCTTC. Protein product: CATSRDWGGAEQFF.

This clonotype was recorded a few times. The rearrangement joins TRBV4-2 to TRBJ2-3; 9 bases are shared with TRBD1. CDR3 length: 15 amino acids. The J segment lost 0 bases and the V segment lost 6 bases, leaving 4 bases of the junction unmatched. Per germline, CDR1 LGHNA and CDR2 YNFKEQ. The CDR3 is CASSYRGLSTDTQYF. In nucleotides, the CDR3 is TGTGCCAGCAGTTACAGGGGGCTCAGCACAGATACGCAGTATTTT.

The V and J genes are TRBV5-1 and TRBJ2-2; 9 positions agree with TRBD1. With 4 bases clipped from V and 4 bases from J, the junction kept 8 bases outside the gene matches. Germline CDR1 and CDR2: SGHRS and YFSETQ. The CDR3 length is 16 residues. Here the CDR3 reads CASSDYPTGGTGELFF. The CDR3 DNA reads TGCGCCAGCAGCGACTATCCGACAGGGGGCACCGGGGAGCTGTTTTTT.

This clonotype was counted a few times. A junction end diverges from the germline sequence, so it may reflect a read error. The rearrangement links TRBV20-1 to TRBJ2-3, with 8 bases that match TRBD2. Per germline, CDR1 DFQATT and CDR2 SNEGSKA (reference sequence). The CDR3 is made up of 16 amino acids. The CDR3 loop reads CCARDSAGGNTDTQYF. The CDR3 DNA follows: TGCTGTGCTAGAGATTCGGCGGGGGGCAACACAGATACGCAGTATTTT.

This clonotype came up a few times. The chain combines TRBV7-2 with TRBJ1-5; D is undetermined. Germline V gene lookup returns CDR1 SGHTA and CDR2 FQGNSA. V was pared by 3 bases and J by 4 bases, with 7 bases between. This CDR3 region has 13 residues. CDR3 DNA: TGTGCCAGCAGCTTGTACGGAAATCAGCCCCAGCATTTT. It is translated as CASSLYGNQPQHF.

The chain is built from TRBV7-2 and TRBJ1-6, with TRBD1 as a possible D gene (5 bases). Germline CDR1 reads SGHTA; CDR2 reads FQGNSA. Trimming pared 1 base from V and 8 bases from J, leaving 18 bases between. The CDR3 runs to 17 residues. The CDR3 DNA sequence: TGTGCCAGCAGCTTAGGAAGTGGGGCTGGGGCGGATTCACCCCTCCACTTT. Encoded protein: CASSLGSGAGADSPLHF.

This clonotype was picked up a small number of times. The chain recombines TRBV18 with TRBJ1-1, with D unclear. V was pared by 0 bases and J by 5 bases, with 13 bases between. Germline V gene lookup returns CDR1 KGHSH and CDR2 LQKENI. This CDR3 comprises 15 residues. CDR3 amino acids: CASSPPDPLVTEAFF. CDR3 sequence (DNA): TGTGCCAGCTCACCACCGGACCCTCTGGTGACTGAAGCTTTCTTT.

This chain uses TRBV27 with TRBJ2-2, with no clear D. Trimming stripped 5 bases from V and 2 bases from J, with 3 bases between. The germline gives CDR1 MNHEY, CDR2 SMNVEV (reference sequence). The CDR3 consists of 12 residues. The CDR3 loop is CASSINTGELFF. CDR3 in DNA: TGTGCCAGCAGTATAAACACCGGGGAGCTGTTTTTT.

This clonotype was seen repeatedly, ten times or more. The rearrangement links TRBV3-1 to TRBJ2-3, with 8 bases identical to TRBD1. Germline loops: CDR1 LGHDT, CDR2 YNNKEL (reference sequence). V lost 5 bases and J lost 2; bases outside the gene matches: 9. The CDR3 is made up of 16 amino acids. This CDR3 is CASSGEQGGATDTQYF. The CDR3 DNA follows: TGTGCCAGCAGCGGGGAACAGGGGGGAGCCACAGATACGCAGTATTTT.

This clonotype was observed many times. The J gene is TRBJ1-5, the V gene TRBV10-2; D call uncertain. The CDR3 loop spans 14 amino acids. The ends were cut back, 2 bases at V and 7 bases at J, with 12 bases in the middle. Germline V gene data show CDR1 as WSHSY and CDR2 as SAAADI. CDR3 in DNA: TGCGCCAGCAGTGAGATCGGGCATGGGCAGCCCCAGCATTTT. This encodes CASSEIGHGQPQHF.

The V gene is TRBV15, the J gene TRBJ2-7; unclear D gene. V gave up 0 bases and J gave up 1 base, with 7 bases separating them. The V gene's germline CDR1 is LNHNV and CDR2 YYDKDF (reference sequence). This CDR3 has 14 amino acids. The CDR3 sequence: CATSRERSSYEQYF. The DNA of the CDR3 is TGTGCCACCAGCAGAGAGAGGAGTTCCTACGAGCAGTACTTC.

This chain links TRBV5-5 with TRBJ2-1, with 7 positions matching TRBD1. CDR1 is SGHKS and CDR2 is YYEKEE in the germline V gene (reference sequence). This CDR3 has 15 residues. V gave up 2 bases and J gave up 2 bases; unmatched junction bases: 4. As DNA, the CDR3 is TGTGCCAGCAGCTTCAGTCAGGGGGCCTACAATGAGCAGTTCTTC. Amino acids: CASSFSQGAYNEQFF.

This clonotype was seen only a few times. The chain has TRBV5-1 and TRBJ2-5; 8 bases match TRBD1. The CDR3 totals 14 residues. CDR1 is SGHRS and CDR2 is YFSETQ in the germline V gene. The V segment lost 4 bases and the J segment 2 bases; nucleotides outside the gene matches: 4. The CDR3 region is CASSIQGAQETQYF. For the CDR3, the DNA is TGCGCCAGCAGCATCCAGGGGGCTCAAGAGACCCAGTACTTC.

The genes are TRBV5-1 and TRBJ2-5; weak D call: TRBD2 (5 bases). The V and J ends lost 2 bases and 5 bases respectively, with 13 bases between them. Germline V gene data show CDR1 as SGHRS and CDR2 as YFSETQ. The CDR3 length is 14 residues. In DNA, the CDR3 is TGCGCCAGCAGCTTTGTACTATCGGGGGAGACCCAGTACTTC. This codes for CASSFVLSGETQYF.

The chain uses TRBV20-1 and TRBJ2-1; 7 bases are shared with TRBD1. J was trimmed by 0 bases and V by 6 bases; bases with no gene match: 14. The V gene's germline CDR1 is DFQATT and CDR2 SNEGSKA (reference sequence). The CDR3 spans 17 residues. CDR3 DNA sequence: TGCAGTGCGGGGGACAGACAATATTTAAGCTCCTACAATGAGCAGTTCTTC. Its protein is CSAGDRQYLSSYNEQFF.

The chain joins TRBV12-3 or TRBV12-4 to TRBJ2-1, with a tentative D call TRBD2 (6 bases). The V gene lost 6 bases and the J gene lost 7 bases, with 19 bases spanning the gap. The CDR3 is 15 residues long. CDR3 sequence (DNA): TGTGCCAGCAGCATGGGACTCCCTCTGGGTAATGAGCAGTTCTTC. This gives the protein CASSMGLPLGNEQFF.

In its sample, this clonotype was seen many times. The chain combines TRBV7-2 with TRBJ1-1, with TRBD1 matching over 7 bases. This CDR3 is 13 amino acids long. J was trimmed by 5 bases and V by 5 bases; bases with no gene match: 5. From germline, CDR1 is SGHTA and CDR2 FQGNSA. The CDR3 DNA sequence: TGTGCCAGCAGCACTCAGGGGGGGACTGAAGCTTTCTTT. This translates into CASSTQGGTEAFF.

This clonotype was counted between two and nine times. This sequence joins TRBV7-9 and TRBJ1-1; no reliable D call. Deletions cut 4 bases from V and 4 bases from J, with 10 bases between. Germline V gene data show CDR1 as SEHNR and CDR2 as FQNEAQ (reference sequence). CDR3 length: 13 residues. CDR3 nucleotides: TGTGCCAGCAGCTCCCGGGGATCCACTGAAGCTTTCTTT. Amino acid sequence: CASSSRGSTEAFF.

This clonotype came up a few times. The chain has TRBV19 and TRBJ1-1; a possible D gene is TRBD1 (5 bases). CDR1 LNHDA and CDR2 SQIVND come from the germline V gene (reference sequence). The CDR3 covers 11 residues. Trimming shortened V by 4 bases and J by 7 bases, and 7 bases separated the two germline ends. The CDR3 bases are TGTGCCAGTAGTACAGGGCTTGAAGCTTTCTTT. Protein: CASSTGLEAFF.

This clonotype was seen more than once but under ten times. The J gene is TRBJ2-5, the V gene TRBV5-1; possibly TRBD2 for D (5 bases). Trimming removed 4 bases from V and 3 bases from J, with 10 bases in between. CDR1 and CDR2 (germline): SGHRS, YFSETQ. The CDR3 loop spans 13 amino acids. The CDR3 is CASSQLGKETQYF. The CDR3 region has the DNA TGCGCCAGCAGCCAACTAGGAAAAGAGACCCAGTACTTC.

This clonotype turned up a few times. This chain joins TRBV20-1 and TRBJ2-5, with 10 bases matching TRBD2. Germline-derived CDR1 and CDR2 are DFQATT and SNEGSKA (reference sequence). The CDR3 totals 14 residues. V dropped 6 bases and J dropped 1; count of bases not matched to a gene: 5. The CDR3 sequence is CSASSGGIQETQYF. The CDR3 nucleotides read TGCAGTGCGAGTAGCGGGGGGATCCAAGAGACCCAGTACTTC.

This CDR3 reads CASSLSGAVSYNEQFF. The CDR3 DNA is TGTGCCAGCAGCCTTAGCGGGGCCGTCTCCTACAATGAGCAGTTCTTC. V is TRBV5-5 and J is TRBJ2-1; 8 bases map to TRBD2. The CDR3 is 16 residues long. Germline loops: CDR1 SGHKS, CDR2 YYEKEE (reference sequence). J gave up 0 bases and V 4 bases, and 6 bases lay outside the gene matches.

This clonotype was picked up many times. The rearrangement joins TRBV7-2 to TRBJ1-4, with TRBD1 identical over 9 bases. With V trimmed by 4 bases and J by 8 bases, 5 bases remained unmatched. This CDR3 region has 14 residues. Germline V gene data show CDR1 as SGHTA and CDR2 as FQGNSA. The CDR3 loop is CASSSDRGGEKLFF. The CDR3 DNA reads TGTGCCAGCAGCTCGGACAGGGGTGGAGAAAAACTGTTTTTT.

The V gene is TRBV29-1, the J gene TRBJ1-1; D uncertain. V lost 4 bases and J lost 3, with 15 bases in between. This CDR3 spans 14 amino acids. CDR1 SQVTM and CDR2 ANQGSEA come from the germline V gene. The CDR3 sequence: CSVVGPPEYTEAFF. The CDR3, as DNA: TGCAGCGTTGTAGGTCCGCCTGAATACACTGAAGCTTTCTTT.

This clonotype is a singleton in its sample. The V gene is TRBV10-3, the J gene TRBJ1-2; tentative D call: TRBD1 (6 bases). The CDR3 is 13 amino acids. V dropped 10 bases and J dropped 5 bases, with 17 bases sitting between them. The germline CDR1 and CDR2 sequences are ENHRY and SYGVKD. The CDR3 coding sequence is TGTGCCACCCGGACAGAAAAGTCGTATGGCTACACCTTC. Amino acids: CATRTEKSYGYTF.